The rows below give T cell receptor beta chains drawn from one sample of a study. TCRdb re-analysed the RT-PCR reads in MiXCR, keeping a single row per CDR3 protein. Of 650,000 to 800,000 distinct CDR3 sequences listed, about 14% are singletons. The sequenced sample was memory CD4+ T cells from blood. The receptors were sampled from a female donor in good health, serving as a healthy control. The CDR3 runs from the conserved cysteine through the conserved F or W. A D gene is named only where the DNA matches it firmly. Expanded clones are given a class, and other clones once, few, many or no size at all.

len | j_gene | abundance | v_gene | d_gene | CDR3aa | CDR3nt
13 | TRBJ2-5 | many | TRBV7-3 | - | CASSLTREETQYF | TGTGCCAGCAGCCTGACCAGGGAAGAGACCCAGTACTTC
14 | TRBJ1-1 | many | TRBV4-2 | - | CASSQQGWNTEAFF | TGTGCCAGCAGCCAACAGGGTTGGAACACTGAAGCTTTCTTT
17 | TRBJ2-2 | many | TRBV5-1 | - | CASSLVPTYPNTGELFF | TGCGCCAGCAGCTTGGTCCCCACGTATCCGAACACCGGGGAGCTGTTTTTT
14 | TRBJ2-3 | - | TRBV3-1 | - | CASSPPSLSDTQYF | TGTGCCAGCAGCCCGCCCTCTCTGTCAGATACGCAGTATTTT
15 | TRBJ2-3 | many | TRBV20-1 | - | CSARVHGRDTDTQYF | TGCAGTGCTAGAGTCCACGGGCGGGACACAGATACGCAGTATTTT
14 | TRBJ1-1 | - | TRBV3-1 | - | CASSQVGQFTEAFF | TGTGCCAGCAGCCAAGTGGGACAATTCACTGAAGCTTTCTTT
14 | TRBJ1-5 | few | TRBV12-3/TRBV12-4 | - | CASSRLGANQPQHF | TGTGCCAGCAGTCGGCTGGGGGCCAATCAGCCCCAGCATTTT
14 | TRBJ1-6 | many | TRBV15 | - | CATSREGYNSPLHF | TGTGCCACCAGCAGAGAAGGGTATAATTCACCCCTCCACTTT
15 | TRBJ2-7 | many | TRBV7-2 | TRBD1 | CASSIQGSGSYEQYF | TGTGCCAGCAGCATACAGGGGTCTGGGTCCTACGAGCAGTACTTC
14 | TRBJ1-2 | few | TRBV10-3 | TRBD1 | CAISLDRANYGYTF | TGTGCCATCAGTCTAGACAGGGCTAACTATGGCTACACCTTC
14 | TRBJ1-1 | - | TRBV5-1 | TRBD1 | CASSWDRANTEAFF | TGCGCCAGCAGCTGGGACAGGGCGAACACTGAAGCTTTCTTT
12 | TRBJ2-4 | few | TRBV30 | - | CAWSLSADIQYF | TGTGCCTGGAGTCTAAGCGCGGACATTCAGTACTTC
16 | TRBJ2-6 | few | TRBV7-3 | - | CASSPQKPSGANVLTF | TGTGCCAGCAGCCCCCAGAAGCCCTCTGGGGCCAACGTCCTGACTTTC
15 | TRBJ2-6 | many | TRBV6-5 | - | CASSYKISGANVLTF | TGTGCCAGCAGTTACAAGATCTCTGGGGCCAACGTCCTGACTTTC
16 | TRBJ1-4 | - | TRBV27 | - | CASRGGFSGRGEKLFF | TGTGCCAGCAGGGGGGGGTTTAGCGGACGTGGGGAAAAACTGTTTTTT
16 | TRBJ2-3 | - | TRBV7-6 | - | CASSLALRKLTDTQYF | TGTGCCAGCAGCTTAGCGCTAAGGAAACTAACAGATACGCAGTATTTT
17 | TRBJ2-1 | few | TRBV6-2/TRBV6-3 | - | CASSYSTGTYSYNEQFF | TGTGCCAGCAGTTACTCGACAGGCACATACTCCTACAATGAGCAGTTCTTC
14 | TRBJ1-5 | - | TRBV10-3 | - | CAISEQDSNQPQHF | TGTGCCATCAGTGAACAGGACTCGAATCAGCCCCAGCATTTT
14 | TRBJ2-1 | - | TRBV10-3 | TRBD2 | CAISVAGVRNEQFF | TGTGCCATCAGTGTGGCGGGAGTAAGGAATGAGCAGTTCTTC
13 | TRBJ1-2 | - | TRBV28 | - | CASRPEPQFGYTF | TGTGCCAGCAGGCCTGAGCCCCAGTTCGGCTACACCTTC
13 | TRBJ1-4 | - | TRBV5-1 | - | CASSNGPGEKLFF | TGCGCCAGCAGCAATGGCCCCGGTGAAAAACTGTTTTTT
17 | TRBJ1-2 | many | TRBV10-3 | TRBD1 | CAISAGQGARTNYGYTF | TGTGCCATCAGTGCGGGACAGGGGGCGCGAACTAACTATGGCTACACCTTC